The clone carrying this T cell receptor beta chain has a handful of counts. TCRdb re-analysed the RT-PCR reads in MiXCR, keeping a single row per CDR3 protein. This table holds approximately 250,000 distinct CDR3 sequences, roughly 15% found once. The data were taken from a study of patients and donors after allogeneic stem cell transplantation. CDR1 MNHEY and CDR2 SVGAGI come from the germline V gene. Trimming pared 2 bases from V and 5 bases from J, leaving 10 bases between. The CDR3 sequence is 14 residues long. The V call is TRBV6-5, the J call TRBJ2-1; possible D gene TRBD2, 6 bases. This receptor was taken from a human donor who was either an allogeneic HSCT recipient or a stem cell or donor lymphocyte infusion donor (not recorded which). It is not recorded whose cells these are; they may come from a transplant donor. The sequencing sample was made of blood, either unsorted or a sorted T cell fraction (not recorded which). The CDR3 sequence: CASSYLGGDNEQFF. The CDR3, as DNA: TGTGCCAGCAGTTACCTAGGCGGGGACAATGAGCAGTTCTTC.